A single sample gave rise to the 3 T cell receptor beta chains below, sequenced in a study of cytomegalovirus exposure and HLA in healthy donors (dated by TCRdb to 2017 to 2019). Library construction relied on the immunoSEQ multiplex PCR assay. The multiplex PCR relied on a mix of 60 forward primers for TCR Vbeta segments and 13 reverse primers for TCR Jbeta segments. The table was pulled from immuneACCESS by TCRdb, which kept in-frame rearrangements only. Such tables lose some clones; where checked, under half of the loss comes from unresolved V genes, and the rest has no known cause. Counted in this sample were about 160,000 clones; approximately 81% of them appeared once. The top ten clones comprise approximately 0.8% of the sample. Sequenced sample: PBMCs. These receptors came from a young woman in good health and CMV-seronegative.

In DNA form, the CDR3 reads TGTGCCAGCAGCCCCTTTTTTGGGACAGGGTCATCAGATACGCAGTATTTT. It specifies CASSPFFGTGSSDTQYF. The chain uses TRBV7-8 and TRBJ2-3; TRBD1 matches at 9 bases. The J segment lost 4 bases and the V segment lost 5 bases, leaving 13 bases of the junction unmatched. CDR1 is SGHVS, CDR2 FQNEAQ, per germline. The CDR3 spans 17 residues.

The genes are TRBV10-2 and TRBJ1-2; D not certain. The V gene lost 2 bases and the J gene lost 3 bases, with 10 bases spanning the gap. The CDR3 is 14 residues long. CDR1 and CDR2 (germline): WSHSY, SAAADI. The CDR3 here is CASSERGMDYGYTF. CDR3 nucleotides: TGCGCCAGCAGTGAGCGGGGTATGGACTATGGCTACACCTTC.

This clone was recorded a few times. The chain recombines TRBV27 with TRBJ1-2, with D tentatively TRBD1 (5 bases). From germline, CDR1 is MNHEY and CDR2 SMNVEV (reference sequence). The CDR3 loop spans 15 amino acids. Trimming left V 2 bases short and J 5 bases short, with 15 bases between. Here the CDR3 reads CASSLGQGLLYGYTF. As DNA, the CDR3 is TGTGCCAGCAGTTTAGGGCAGGGTTTATTATATGGCTACACCTTC.